Listed here are 3 T cell receptor beta chains from one sample, sequenced in a study of T cell responses to AZD1222 COVID-19 vaccine. The method was immunoSEQ multiplex PCR; TCRdb's version includes in-frame clones alone and lacks a portion of them. Seen here are 100,000 to 150,000 clones, roughly 91% observed once, and the top ten hold 1.1%. The source was peripheral blood, collected 28 days after the second AZD1222 dose. All receptors derive from an adult who received the AZD1222 COVID-19 vaccine.

The V and J genes are TRBV19 and TRBJ1-1; D possibly corresponds to TRBD1 (6 bases). The CDR3 loop spans 15 amino acids. V dropped 4 bases and J dropped 0 bases, with 12 bases sitting between them. Germline V lookup: CDR1 LNHDA, CDR2 SQIVND (reference sequence). The CDR3 here is CASSRSGTMNTEAFF. Here the CDR3 DNA reads TGTGCCAGTAGTAGATCCGGGACAATGAACACTGAAGCTTTCTTT.

There are a few counts of this clone. The genes are TRBV20-1 and TRBJ1-3, with D possibly TRBD1 on 5 matching bases. The CDR3 length is 11 residues. The V and J ends lost 3 bases and 9 bases respectively, with 9 bases between them. The germline V gene encodes CDR1 DFQATT and CDR2 SNEGSKA (reference sequence). The CDR3, as DNA: TGCAGTGCTAGTAGTCAGGGCACCATATATTTT. This sequence encodes CSASSQGTIYF.

This CDR3 reads CASSLAYGSEGYYGYTF. CDR3 DNA: TGTGCCAGCAGCTTAGCCTACGGCTCCGAAGGCTACTATGGCTACACCTTC. V is TRBV7-9 and J is TRBJ1-2; D remains unclear. Trimming stripped 0 bases from V and 3 bases from J, with 17 bases between. Germline lookup yields CDR1 SEHNR and CDR2 FQNEAQ (reference sequence). CDR3 length: 17 amino acids.